This passage covers 21 T cell receptor beta chains from one sample sequenced in a study of neurological immune-mediated disorders. TCRdb re-called the 5' RACE reads with MiXCR, one entry per CDR3 protein. Of roughly 60,000 distinct CDR3 sequences listed, more than 9.5% were seen once; the top ten hold 1.5% to 2%. Sequenced material: PBMCs. These TCRs come from a man aged 60 to 75 in good health.

Many counts were recorded for this clonotype. This rearrangement joins TRBV29-1 to TRBJ2-1; a weak D match, TRBD1 (6 bases). This CDR3 contains 14 residues. V shed 8 bases and J shed 5 bases, with 19 bases lying between them. The germline V gene encodes CDR1 SQVTM and CDR2 ANQGSEA. The CDR3: CSHGGQGLNNEQFF. The CDR3 nucleotides are TGCAGCCATGGGGGCCAGGGGCTGAACAATGAGCAGTTCTTC.

This clonotype was detected many times. The J gene is TRBJ2-7, the V gene TRBV9; the D gene is possibly TRBD1 (6 bases). Germline V gene sequence: CDR1 SGDLS, CDR2 YYNGEE. The CDR3 sequence is 13 residues long. Trimming took 3 bases from V and 5 from J, leaving 12 bases between them. CDR3 bases: TGTGCCAGCAGCGGGGGACACGGTGACGAGCAGTACTTC. This translates into CASSGGHGDEQYF. The whole variable domain, filled in from reference TRBV9 and TRBJ2-7, reads DSGVTQTPKHLITATGQRVTLRCSPRSGDLSVYWYQQSLDQGLQFLIQYYNGEERAKGNILERFSAQQFPDLHSELNLSSLELGDSALYFCASSGGHGDEQYFGPGTRLTVT.

This clonotype was seen many times. V is TRBV6-2 or TRBV6-3 and J is TRBJ2-6; D remains ambiguous. CDR3 length equals 15 residues. Germline CDR1 MNHEY, CDR2 SVGEGT. V shed 0 bases and J shed 0 bases, with 3 bases lying between them. The CDR3 reads CASSYSSSGANVLTF. CDR3 bases: TGTGCCAGCAGTTACTCGAGCTCTGGGGCCAACGTCCTGACTTTC.

This clonotype was counted many times. This chain connects TRBV6-5 to TRBJ2-5; perhaps TRBD2 as D (6 bases). Trimming shortened V by 2 bases and J by 2 bases, and 12 bases separated the two germline ends. Germline CDR1 is MNHEY and CDR2 is SVGAGI. This CDR3 region has 15 residues. The CDR3 sequence is CASSYRFGTQETQYF. Here the CDR3 DNA reads TGTGCCAGCAGTTACCGATTCGGGACTCAAGAGACCCAGTACTTC.

This clonotype has at least ten counts. This chain joins TRBV20-1 and TRBJ1-1; D not resolved. The CDR3 is 11 residues long. Trimming left V 6 bases short and J 5 bases short, with 10 bases between. Germline V gene sequence: CDR1 DFQATT, CDR2 SNEGSKA (reference sequence). This chain's CDR3 is CSAPSGTEAFF. CDR3 nucleotide sequence: TGCAGTGCCCCTTCGGGGACTGAAGCTTTCTTT.

Of note for this clonotype: An end of the junction differs from the germline gene, which may be a read error. This chain joins TRBV28 and TRBJ2-5; D call uncertain. The CDR3 consists of 14 residues. CDR1 MDHEN and CDR2 SYDVKM come from the germline V gene. CDR3 protein: CAGSPGTLWRTQYF. The CDR3 DNA reads as TGTGCCGGCAGCCCGGGTACTCTCTGGCGGACCCAGTACTTC.

This clonotype occurred many times. This chain uses TRBV20-1 with TRBJ1-4; D might be TRBD1 (5 bases). Germline V gene data show CDR1 as DFQATT and CDR2 as SNEGSKA (reference sequence). The CDR3 totals 14 residues. This CDR3 reads CSTRSGNTHEKLFF. The CDR3 nucleotides read TGCAGCACCCGGTCAGGGAACACCCATGAAAAACTGTTTTTT.

The chain is built from TRBV6-2 or TRBV6-3 and TRBJ2-2; D remains unclear. The CDR3 has 16 residues. V was pared by 8 bases and J by 4 bases, with 20 bases between. From germline, CDR1 is MNHEY and CDR2 SVGEGT. CDR3 DNA sequence: TGTGCCAGCGTAAACGGCATTGTGGTAGGCACCGGGGAGCTGTTTTTT. It is translated as CASVNGIVVGTGELFF.

This clonotype was picked up many times. The V and J genes are TRBV3-1 and TRBJ2-3; TRBD1 is a possible D gene (6 bases). The V gene lost 4 bases and the J gene lost 5 bases, with 22 bases spanning the gap. The CDR3 sequence is 17 residues long. The germline V gene encodes CDR1 LGHDT and CDR2 YNNKEL (reference sequence). The CDR3 protein is CASSPVVKTGIGDTQYF. The CDR3 DNA sequence: TGTGCCAGCAGCCCAGTTGTTAAGACAGGCATAGGAGATACGCAGTATTTT.

This clonotype ranks as medium-sized. DNA of the CDR3: TGTGCCAGCAGCCCGGGACAGGCGCACACTGAAGCTTTCTTT. Translated: CASSPGQAHTEAFF. The J gene is TRBJ1-1, the V gene TRBV7-3, with TRBD1 matching 8 bases. Trimming took 5 bases from V and 3 from J; bases not matched to a gene: 5. The CDR3 has 14 amino acids. Germline V gene lookup returns CDR1 SGHTA and CDR2 FQGTGA. The full variable domain, with the rest looked up from reference TRBV7-3 and TRBJ1-1, is GAGVSQTPSNKVTEKGKYVELRCDPISGHTALYWYRQSLGQGPEFLIYFQGTGAADDSGLPNDRFFAVRPEGSVSTLKIQRTERGDSAVYLCASSPGQAHTEAFFGQGTRLTVV.

This clonotype was seen many times. The V and J genes are TRBV28 and TRBJ1-5; 7 bases fit TRBD1. This CDR3 is 17 amino acids long. V shed 8 bases and J 0 bases; nucleotides not matched to a gene: 13. The germline gives CDR1 MDHEN, CDR2 SYDVKM. CDR3 DNA sequence: TGTGCCAGCGGCCAACAGGGGAGGAAATATAGCAATCAGCCCCAGCATTTT. It translates to CASGQQGRKYSNQPQHF.

This clonotype was observed a handful of times. As DNA, the CDR3 is TGTGCCAGCAGGTCTATAGCGGGGGAGGGGGATACGCAGTATTTT. Translation: CASRSIAGEGDTQYF. This chain connects TRBV12-3 or TRBV12-4 to TRBJ2-3; 9 bases fit TRBD2. The length of the CDR3 is 15 residues. V lost 6 bases, J lost 6 bases, and 10 bases stayed unmatched.

This clonotype was seen at least ten times. This sequence joins TRBV7-9 and TRBJ2-3, with TRBD1 identical over 8 bases. V shed 5 bases, J shed 7 bases, and the junction held 8 bases outside the gene matches. Germline lookup yields CDR1 SEHNR and CDR2 FQNEAQ (reference sequence). This CDR3 spans 14 amino acids. The CDR3, as DNA: TGTGCCAGCAGCCACCAGCGGACAGGGAATACGCAGTATTTT. This sequence encodes CASSHQRTGNTQYF.

The sample holds many counts of this clonotype. The DNA of the CDR3 is TGTGCCAGCAGCCCCACCCCCTTGGGAGGGCAAAAAGCTTTCTTT. This gives the protein CASSPTPLGGQKAFF. The chain is built from TRBV7-2 and TRBJ1-1; D not certain. Germline loops: CDR1 SGHTA, CDR2 FQGNSA. The V end lost 5 bases, the J end lost 9 bases, and 22 bases lay between the germline ends. This CDR3 comprises 15 residues.

There are many counts of this clonotype. This sequence joins TRBV7-8 and TRBJ2-3; D not certain. Germline CDR1 reads SGHVS; CDR2 reads FQNEAQ. Trimming left V 1 base short and J 7 bases short, with 12 bases between. The CDR3 is 14 residues long. CDR3 protein: CASSLGVGSYTQYF. DNA of the CDR3: TGTGCCAGCAGCTTAGGGGTGGGAAGCTATACGCAGTATTTT.

This clonotype was recorded many times. At one end, the junction sequence differs from germline, possibly due to a read error. The chain recombines TRBV20-1 with TRBJ1-2; D call uncertain. This CDR3 region has 13 residues. Per germline, CDR1 DFQATT and CDR2 SNEGSKA (reference sequence). The CDR3 region is CSAGDSKPRGYTF. CDR3 DNA: TGCAGTGCTGGAGATTCCAAACCGAGGGGCTACACCTTC.

A note on this clonotype: This could be a read error, since a much larger clone is one nucleotide away. V and J are TRBV9 and TRBJ2-1, with TRBD2 as a possible D gene (5 bases). This CDR3 has 16 residues. CDR1 is SGDLS and CDR2 is YYNGEE in the germline V gene. CDR3 sequence reads: CTSSVGRGSTYNEQFF. In nucleotides, the CDR3 is TGTACCAGCAGCGTAGGACGGGGATCCACCTACAATGAGCAGTTCTTC.

This clonotype was counted many times. The CDR3 DNA sequence: TGCGCCAGCATCCAGGGGGTTCCCTCCTACGAGCAGTACTTC. Translated: CASIQGVPSYEQYF. V is TRBV5-1 and J is TRBJ2-7; 7 bases map to TRBD1. CDR3 length equals 14 residues. V was pared by 6 bases and J by 0 bases, with 6 bases of the junction left unmatched. Germline lookup yields CDR1 SGHRS and CDR2 YFSETQ. The whole variable domain, filled in from reference TRBV5-1 and TRBJ2-7, reads KAGVTQTPRYLIKTRGQQVTLSCSPISGHRSVSWYQQTPGQGLQFLFEYFSETQRNKGNFPGRFSGRQFSNSRSEMNVSTLELGDSALYLCASIQGVPSYEQYFGPGTRLTVT.

About this clonotype: Because the CDR3's place on the DNA is in doubt, the DNA is left out and the CDR3 is given as listed by TCRdb. This chain uses TRBV18 with TRBJ2-7; the table gives TRBD1 as D, unverified against the DNA. The CDR3 region is 20 residues in length, termini included. From germline, CDR1 is KGHSH and CDR2 LQKENI. CDR3 in amino acids: CASSLTDNEQFFGPGTGRDF.

This clonotype was seen ten or more times. The chain uses TRBV12-3 or TRBV12-4 and TRBJ1-5, with TRBD1 as a possible D gene (6 bases). Deletions cut 2 bases from V and 6 bases from J, with 11 bases between. This CDR3 has 14 amino acids. The CDR3 DNA is TGTGCCAGCAGTTTAACAGGGTTAACTCAGCCCCAGCATTTT. Translated: CASSLTGLTQPQHF.

The sample holds many counts of this clonotype. V gene TRBV20-1 combines with J gene TRBJ2-1, with D tentatively TRBD2 (6 bases). Per the germline V gene, CDR1 is DFQATT and CDR2 is SNEGSKA (reference sequence). V was trimmed by 2 bases and J by 10 bases, leaving 12 bases between them. The CDR3 consists of 12 residues. The CDR3: CSARRGLGEQFF. CDR3 nucleotides: TGCAGTGCTAGAAGGGGACTGGGAGAGCAGTTCTTC.